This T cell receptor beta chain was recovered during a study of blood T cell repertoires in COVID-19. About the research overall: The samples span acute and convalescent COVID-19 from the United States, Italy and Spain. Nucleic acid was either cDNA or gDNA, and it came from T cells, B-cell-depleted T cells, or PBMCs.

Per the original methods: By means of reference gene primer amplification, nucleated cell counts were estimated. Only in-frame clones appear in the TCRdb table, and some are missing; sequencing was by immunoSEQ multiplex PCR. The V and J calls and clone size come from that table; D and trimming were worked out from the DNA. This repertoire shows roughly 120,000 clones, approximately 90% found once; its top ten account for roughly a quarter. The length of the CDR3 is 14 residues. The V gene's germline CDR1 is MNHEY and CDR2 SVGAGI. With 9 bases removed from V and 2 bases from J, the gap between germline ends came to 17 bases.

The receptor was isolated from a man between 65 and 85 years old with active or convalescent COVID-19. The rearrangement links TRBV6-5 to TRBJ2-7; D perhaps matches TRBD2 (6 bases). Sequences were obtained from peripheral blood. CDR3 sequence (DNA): TGTGCCAGTGAGGGCGGGGCAGGGCCCTACGAGCAGTACTTC. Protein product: CASEGGAGPYEQYF.